The 30 T cell receptor beta chains below come from one sample, sequenced in a study of technical replicates of blood from a few donors. TCRdb's copy holds only in-frame clones and misses some; the assay was immunoSEQ multiplex PCR. The repertoire holds 100,000 or so clones, with approximately 96% as singletons. The material sequenced was T cells isolated from PBMCs. The receptor source for this set is a human donor in good health.

This chain uses TRBV29-1 with TRBJ2-5; D not certain. The V end was cut by 7 bases, the J end by 2 bases, with 5 bases between. The CDR3 has 10 residues. Germline loops: CDR1 SQVTM, CDR2 ANQGSEA. CDR3 loop: CSGGQETQYF. CDR3 coding DNA: TGCAGCGGCGGTCAAGAGACCCAGTACTTC.

The chain employs TRBV9 and TRBJ2-2; D uncertain. Germline assignment: CDR1 SGDLS and CDR2 YYNGEE. The CDR3 has 12 residues. Trimming cost V 4 bases and J 6 bases, with 7 bases left between them. The CDR3 DNA follows: TGTGCCAGCAGCCCCCCTCCCGGGGAGCTGTTTTTT. Encoded protein: CASSPPPGELFF.

This rearrangement joins TRBV1 to TRBJ1-5; the table assigns TRBD1, which was not confirmed against the DNA. TRBV1 is a known pseudogene. The CDR3 spans 18 residues. CDR3 DNA: TGCACCAGCAGCCCTAAGGTCTACCGGGACAGGGGGGATCAGCCCCAGCATTTT. Amino acids: CTSSPKVYRDRGDQPQHF.

The V call is TRBV11-3, the J call TRBJ1-2; TRBD1 aligns across 12 bases. In germline, CDR1 is SGHNT, CDR2 YENEEA. There are 17 residues in the CDR3. V lost 3 bases, J lost 4 bases, and 9 bases stayed unmatched. CDR3 amino acids: CASSLSGTGGASYGYTF. CDR3 nucleotide sequence: TGTGCCAGCAGCTTGTCCGGGACAGGGGGCGCGAGCTATGGCTACACCTTC. The variable domain in full, with the rest retrieved from reference TRBV11-3 and TRBJ1-2, is EAGVVQSPRYKIIEKKQPVAFWCNPISGHNTLYWYLQNLGQGPELLIRYENEEAVDDSQLPKDRFSAERLKGVDSTLKIQPAELGDSAVYLCASSLSGTGGASYGYTFGSGTRLTVV.

J is TRBJ1-1 and V is TRBV6-5; no reliable D call. V lost 5 bases and J lost 2, with 9 bases in between. This CDR3 is built from 13 residues. Looked up from germline, CDR1 is MNHEY and CDR2 is SVGAGI. Here the CDR3 DNA reads TGTGCCAGCAGTAAACACTATAACACTGAAGCTTTCTTT. Translation gives CASSKHYNTEAFF.

The V call is TRBV7-3, the J call TRBJ2-7; a weak D match, TRBD2 (5 bases). V was shortened by 5 bases and J by 1 base, with 12 bases between the two germline ends. This CDR3 contains 14 residues. Germline CDR1 and CDR2: SGHTA and FQGTGA. The CDR3 reads CASSLDGRSYEQYF. The DNA of the CDR3 is TGTGCCAGCAGCCTCGATGGGAGATCCTACGAGCAGTACTTC.

The V and J genes are TRBV28 and TRBJ2-3; 12 nucleotides align to TRBD2. Germline V gives CDR1 MDHEN, CDR2 SYDVKM. The CDR3 sequence is 17 residues long. The junction had 6 bases not matched to a gene; V was cut back by 4 bases and J by 1 base. For the CDR3, the DNA is TGTGCCAGCAGTTCATCGACTAGCGGGAGAGGCACAGATACGCAGTATTTT. Residues: CASSSSTSGRGTDTQYF.

The chain couples TRBV5-6 to TRBJ1-1, with TRBD1 identical over 8 bases. The CDR3 has 14 residues. V lost 5 bases to trimming and J lost 7 bases; unmatched junction nucleotides: 10. Germline CDR1 reads SGHDT; CDR2 reads YYEEEE. In nucleotides, the CDR3 is TGTGCCAGCAGGCGACAGGGGATTGTTGGTGAAGCTTTCTTT. Protein: CASRRQGIVGEAFF.

V gene TRBV7-3 combines with J gene TRBJ2-2; no clear D gene. CDR3 length equals 16 residues. V lost 2 bases, J lost 1 base, and 11 bases lay in between. CDR1 is SGHTA, CDR2 FQGTGA, per germline. CDR3 nucleotide sequence: TGTGCCAGCAGCTTAGATAGAGGTTGGAACACCGGGGAGCTGTTTTTT. Translated: CASSLDRGWNTGELFF. Combining the CDR3 with reference TRBV7-3 and TRBJ2-2 gives the whole variable domain GAGVSQTPSNKVTEKGKYVELRCDPISGHTALYWYRQSLGQGPEFLIYFQGTGAADDSGLPNDRFFAVRPEGSVSTLKIQRTERGDSAVYLCASSLDRGWNTGELFFGEGSRLTVL.

The gene calls are TRBV29-1 and TRBJ1-4; D unclear. The CDR3 length is 13 residues. The germline V gene has CDR1 SQVTM and CDR2 ANQGSEA. V dropped 6 bases and J dropped 4 bases, with 12 bases sitting between them. Here the CDR3 reads CSVRDLHNEKLFF. Written as DNA, the CDR3 is TGCAGCGTGAGGGATTTGCATAATGAAAAACTGTTTTTT.

The chain combines TRBV9 with TRBJ2-1; 11 positions match TRBD2. V lost 0 bases to trimming and J lost 2 bases; unmatched junction nucleotides: 4. The CDR3 contains 17 residues. CDR1 and CDR2 (germline): SGDLS, YYNGEE. The CDR3 loop reads CASSVGLAGGPYNEQFF. The CDR3 DNA is TGTGCCAGCAGCGTAGGATTAGCGGGAGGGCCCTACAATGAGCAGTTCTTC.

As for this clone: Its ends do not fully match the called genes, so a read error is possible. The V call is TRBV7-7, the J call TRBJ2-1, with 11 nucleotides matching TRBD2. Germline V gives CDR1 SSHAT, CDR2 FNYEAQ (reference sequence). This CDR3 region has 16 residues. In DNA form, the CDR3 reads TGTGCTAGCAGCTTAGGGCTAGCGGGAGGCTACAATGAGCAGTTCTTC. Its protein product is CASSLGLAGGYNEQFF.

This clone appeared a single time. The CDR3, as DNA: TGTGCCAGCAGCGTACTTGTCGGAGGAGGATCCGGGGAGCAGTTCTTC. Encoded protein: CASSVLVGGGSGEQFF. V usage is TRBV9 and J usage is TRBJ2-1; perhaps TRBD2 as D (5 bases). V was clipped by 1 base and J by 10 bases, with 21 bases between them. The length of the CDR3 is 16 residues. In germline, CDR1 is SGDLS, CDR2 YYNGEE.

The V and J genes are TRBV29-1 and TRBJ2-1; 7 bases match TRBD1. This CDR3 contains 14 residues. Germline lookup yields CDR1 SQVTM and CDR2 ANQGSEA. The V gene end was trimmed by 2 bases and the J gene end by 3 bases; junction bases not matched to a gene: 4. CDR3 region: CSVEYGTDYNEQFF. CDR3 coding DNA: TGCAGCGTTGAATACGGGACAGACTACAATGAGCAGTTCTTC.

The CDR3 DNA follows: TGTGCCAGTAGACCGGGACAGTCAAATGAAAAACTGTTTTTT. As protein: CASRPGQSNEKLFF. The genes are TRBV19 and TRBJ1-4; 7 bases align to TRBD1. V gave up 6 bases and J gave up 5 bases; unmatched junction bases: 6. The CDR3 runs to 14 residues. Germline V gene data show CDR1 as LNHDA and CDR2 as SQIVND (reference sequence).

The rearrangement uses TRBV6-5 and TRBJ2-7; 8 nucleotides align to TRBD1. Germline-derived CDR1 and CDR2 are MNHEY and SVGAGI. Losses at the gene ends were 5 bases for V and 1 base for J; bases not matched to a gene: 7. This CDR3 has 15 residues. As DNA, the CDR3 is TGTGCCAGCAGTCGGCTGGGACAGGCTTCCTACGAGCAGTACTTC. This gives the protein CASSRLGQASYEQYF.

The J gene is TRBJ1-1, the V gene TRBV6-4, with TRBD1 identical over 8 bases. Germline CDR1 is MRHNA and CDR2 is SNTAGT. The CDR3 runs 15 residues. J gave up 2 bases and V 6 bases, and 8 bases lay outside the gene matches. CDR3 nucleotides: TGTGCCAGCAGGAACAGGACAGGGTCCAACACTGAAGCTTTCTTT. Its protein product is CASRNRTGSNTEAFF.

The chain employs TRBV5-6 and TRBJ1-3, with D perhaps matching TRBD1 (6 bases). The CDR3 sequence is 16 residues long. V lost 0 bases to trimming and J lost 2 bases, with 12 bases between them. CDR1 SGHDT and CDR2 YYEEEE come from the germline V gene. The CDR3 sequence: CASSLAPQGPGNTIYF. The DNA for the CDR3 is TGTGCCAGCAGCTTGGCCCCACAGGGTCCTGGAAACACCATATATTTT.

This sequence joins TRBV11-3 and TRBJ2-1, with 7 bases fitting TRBD1. The CDR3 spans 15 residues. The J segment lost 3 bases and the V segment lost 5 bases, leaving 7 bases of the junction unmatched. Germline CDR1 is SGHNT and CDR2 is YENEEA. The CDR3 loop is CASSQRTGDYNEQFF. In DNA, the CDR3 is TGTGCCAGCAGCCAAAGGACAGGAGACTACAATGAGCAGTTCTTC. The complete variable domain, with remaining parts taken from reference TRBV11-3 and TRBJ2-1, reads EAGVVQSPRYKIIEKKQPVAFWCNPISGHNTLYWYLQNLGQGPELLIRYENEEAVDDSQLPKDRFSAERLKGVDSTLKIQPAELGDSAVYLCASSQRTGDYNEQFFGPGTRLTVL.

The gene calls are TRBV28 and TRBJ1-3, with D possibly matching TRBD1 (5 bases). In germline, CDR1 is MDHEN, CDR2 SYDVKM. V dropped 6 bases and J dropped 0 bases, with 12 bases sitting between them. This CDR3 contains 15 residues. CDR3: CASRIQGSSGNTIYF. CDR3 DNA sequence: TGTGCCAGCAGAATCCAGGGCAGCTCTGGAAACACCATATATTTT. Based on the CDR3 plus reference TRBV28 and TRBJ1-3, the full variable domain is DVKVTQSSRYLVKRTGEKVFLECVQDMDHENMFWYRQDPGLGLRLIYFSYDVKMKEKGDIPEGYSVSREKKERFSLILESASTNQTSMYLCASRIQGSSGNTIYFGEGSWLTVV.

This chain joins TRBV5-6 and TRBJ1-2; 7 nucleotides agree with TRBD1. The V gene's germline CDR1 is SGHDT and CDR2 YYEEEE. Trimming at V came to 3 bases and at J to 0 bases, leaving 8 bases not matched to a gene. CDR3 length: 16 residues. The chain's CDR3 is CASSSLQGPTNYGYTF. The CDR3 DNA reads TGTGCCAGCAGCTCACTACAGGGGCCAACTAACTATGGCTACACCTTC.

This chain connects TRBV4-2 to TRBJ2-3; D might be TRBD2 (5 bases). The germline V gene encodes CDR1 LGHNA and CDR2 YNFKEQ. The germline V and J ends were trimmed by 4 bases and 4 bases, with 12 bases remaining between them. The CDR3 covers 14 residues. DNA of the CDR3: TGTGCCAGCAGCCGCCGGACTGGATCAGATACGCAGTATTTT. Protein product: CASSRRTGSDTQYF.

This sequence joins TRBV4-2 and TRBJ2-7, with no clear D. Trimming removed 4 bases at V and 0 bases at J, with 7 bases between. The CDR3 has 13 residues. Germline V gene sequence: CDR1 LGHNA, CDR2 YNFKEQ. This CDR3 is CASSLFISYEQYF. CDR3 DNA: TGTGCCAGCAGCCTTTTTATCTCCTACGAGCAGTACTTC.

This chain uses TRBV11-3 with TRBJ2-4; possibly TRBD2 for D (6 bases). The ends were cut back, 5 bases at V and 13 bases at J, with 21 bases in the middle. Germline lookup yields CDR1 SGHNT and CDR2 YENEEA. The CDR3 sequence is 14 residues long. The CDR3 loop reads CASSIPSAREGQYF. The CDR3 DNA follows: TGTGCCAGCAGCATCCCTAGCGCGAGAGAGGGACAGTACTTC. Combining the CDR3 with reference TRBV11-3 and TRBJ2-4 gives the whole variable domain EAGVVQSPRYKIIEKKQPVAFWCNPISGHNTLYWYLQNLGQGPELLIRYENEEAVDDSQLPKDRFSAERLKGVDSTLKIQPAELGDSAVYLCASSIPSAREGQYFGAGTRLSVL.

The V gene is TRBV29-1, the J gene TRBJ2-5; weak D call: TRBD2 (5 bases). Germline values: CDR1 SQVTM, CDR2 ANQGSEA. The CDR3 runs to 13 residues. V dropped 6 bases and J dropped 5 bases, with 16 bases sitting between them. The CDR3 nucleotides read TGCAGCGTCCTCGTCGGGATTAAGGAGACCCAGTACTTC. Translated, it gives CSVLVGIKETQYF.

The chain uses TRBV2 and TRBJ2-5, with 8 bases lining up with TRBD1. Germline assignment: CDR1 SNHLY and CDR2 FYNNEI. V was pared by 11 bases and J by 2 bases, with 4 bases of the junction left unmatched. The CDR3 loop spans 12 amino acids. The CDR3 DNA reads as TGTGCCGGGCACAGGGGGCAAGAGACCCAGTACTTC. Amino acid sequence: CAGHRGQETQYF.

The gene calls are TRBV28 and TRBJ2-1; D perhaps matches TRBD2 (5 bases). CDR1 is MDHEN, CDR2 SYDVKM, per germline. The CDR3 extends over 14 amino acids. Trimming removed 3 bases at V and 4 bases at J, with 10 bases between. CDR3 bases: TGTGCCAGCAGTTTCGCGAGGGAGTACAATGAGCAGTTCTTC. Encoded protein: CASSFAREYNEQFF.

V usage is TRBV19 and J usage is TRBJ1-1; 8 bases fit TRBD1. Trimming cost V 7 bases and J 2 bases; bases outside gene matches: 6. This CDR3 has 14 amino acids. Germline-derived CDR1 and CDR2 are LNHDA and SQIVND (reference sequence). CDR3 bases: TGTGCCAGTACCAGGACAGGGCTAAACACTGAAGCTTTCTTT. Translation: CASTRTGLNTEAFF.

The chain uses TRBV11-2 and TRBJ1-2; no clear D. Trimming removed 0 bases at V and 5 bases at J, with 16 bases between. The CDR3 loop spans 16 amino acids. Germline V gene sequence: CDR1 SGHAT, CDR2 FQNNGV. The CDR3 DNA reads as TGTGCCAGCAGCTTAGAAGCGGGCCCACTCTATTATGGCTACACCTTC. It specifies CASSLEAGPLYYGYTF.

The chain carries TRBV7-9 and TRBJ2-5; 7 nucleotides align to TRBD2. The junction had 4 bases not matched to a gene; V was cut back by 1 base and J by 2 bases. CDR3 length: 15 residues. From germline, CDR1 is SEHNR and CDR2 FQNEAQ (reference sequence). The CDR3 spells CASSLVAGAQETQYF. The CDR3 DNA sequence: TGTGCCAGCAGCTTAGTGGCGGGAGCTCAAGAGACCCAGTACTTC.